The 8 T cell receptor beta chains below come from one sample, sequenced in a study of CD8 T cells in ankylosing spondylitis. MiXCR was run by TCRdb on the 5' RACE reads, yielding one entry per CDR3 protein. This repertoire shows tens of thousands of distinct CDR3 sequences, approximately 30% found once; its top ten account for 50% to 60%. The sequenced material came from blood, either unsorted or a sorted T cell fraction (not recorded which). All receptors derive from a male donor with ankylosing spondylitis or in good health (not recorded which).

This clonotype was found a few times. This sequence joins TRBV5-1 and TRBJ1-2; D unclear. Germline CDR1 reads SGHRS; CDR2 reads YFSETQ. Trimming left V 6 bases short and J 3 bases short, with 12 bases between. CDR3 length: 13 residues. For the CDR3, the DNA is TGCGCCAGCACCCAGACCCTAGACTATGGCTACACCTTC. Its protein is CASTQTLDYGYTF.

This clonotype was seen more than once but under ten times. The rearrangement joins TRBV7-2 to TRBJ1-1, with a possible D match to TRBD1 (6 bases). Germline V gene sequence: CDR1 SGHTA, CDR2 FQGNSA. The V end lost 2 bases, the J end lost 3 bases, and 7 bases lay between the germline ends. This CDR3 is 13 amino acids long. The CDR3 DNA is TGTGCCAGCAGCTTAAACAGGGACACTGAAGCTTTCTTT. This encodes CASSLNRDTEAFF.

The V and J genes are TRBV20-1 and TRBJ1-2; tentatively, D is TRBD1 (5 bases). The CDR3 sequence is 16 residues long. Germline V gives CDR1 DFQATT, CDR2 SNEGSKA (reference sequence). V was trimmed by 0 bases and J by 3 bases, leaving 17 bases between them. The CDR3 nucleotides are TGCAGTGCTAGAGATCGGGACCAGGATACCCACTATGGCTACACCTTC. Protein: CSARDRDQDTHYGYTF.

CDR3 bases: TGTGCCAGCAGCTTAGTGGGCGGGAGCGTCTACAATGAGCAGTTCTTC. Translating gives CASSLVGGSVYNEQFF. The chain joins TRBV7-2 to TRBJ2-1; 7 bases line up with TRBD2. V lost 1 base to trimming and J lost 3 bases; unmatched junction nucleotides: 6. The CDR3 length is 16 residues. Per germline, CDR1 SGHTA and CDR2 FQGNSA.

The V call is TRBV5-5, the J call TRBJ1-1; D is uncertain. CDR3 length equals 13 residues. V lost 1 base and J lost 0, with 4 bases in between. Per germline, CDR1 SGHKS and CDR2 YYEKEE (reference sequence). The CDR3: CASSLTLNTEAFF. In DNA, the CDR3 is TGTGCCAGCAGCTTGACATTGAACACTGAAGCTTTCTTT.

Only a few counts were recorded for this clonotype. The chain employs TRBV5-1 and TRBJ1-1, with 8 bases matching TRBD1. The ends lost 3 bases at V and 0 bases at J; junction bases unmatched: 4. CDR1 and CDR2 from the germline V gene are SGHRS and YFSETQ. The CDR3 covers 15 residues. CDR3 bases: TGCGCCAGCAGCTCCAGACAGGGGCTGAACACTGAAGCTTTCTTT. Residues: CASSSRQGLNTEAFF.

A few counts support this clonotype. DNA of the CDR3: TGTGCCAGCAGCGAACAGGGACATCGGGGTGGCTACACCTTC. It is translated as CASSEQGHRGGYTF. V and J are TRBV7-2 and TRBJ1-2; D is possibly TRBD1 (6 bases). This CDR3 is 14 amino acids long. The ends were cut back, 5 bases at V and 7 bases at J, with 17 bases in the middle. Per germline, CDR1 SGHTA and CDR2 FQGNSA.

The chain uses TRBV29-1 and TRBJ2-1, with TRBD2 matching 10 bases. V dropped 7 bases and J dropped 7; count of bases not matched to a gene: 7. Germline V CDR1 and CDR2: SQVTM, ANQGSEA. The CDR3 spans 13 residues. In DNA, the CDR3 is TGCAGCGCCTTCAGCGGGGGGGCAAATGAGCAGTTCTTC. It yields the protein CSAFSGGANEQFF.